The TCR beta chain under discussion was sequenced for a study of post-analysis software for immune sequencing data (dated by TCRdb to the mid-2010s). Turning to the overall study: Relapsing-remitting, secondary progressive and progressive-relapsing multiple sclerosis were recorded as disease courses, and subtype annotation was lacking for some patients. The patient repertoires were set against around eleven previously published healthy control repertoires from donors whose ages ranged from about 6 to 27 years. A subset of samples was prepared in parallel using single-end sample barcoding, then pooled and co-amplified after Illumina adapter ligation.

The full study reports these points: A few TRBV segments, including TRBV5-6, TRBV5-1 and TRBV20-1, were significantly more frequent in patients than controls. Strong co-clustering of samples prepared in the same batch was shown by direct clustering with F measure, prompting a batch-effect correction. The multiple sclerosis patient group was slightly younger than the control group. Normalized Chao1 diversity was significantly lower in multiple sclerosis patients than controls, suggesting substantial peripheral T-cell clonal expansion.

Regarding this clonotype: Its antigen target is currently unknown. Per-nucleotide qualities are absent, and no much larger clonotype sits a single base away.

Counted from cysteine to phenylalanine, this CDR3 has 16 amino acids. Only the CDR3 part of the read is kept: 48 bases, read in frame from the first base. CDR1 and CDR2 are drawn from the germline V gene: SGHRS, YFSETQ. V and J are truncated by 0 bases and 0 bases respectively, leaving an intervening sequence of 10 bases. To demonstrate the VDJtools post-analysis software, the study profiled TCR beta repertoires from the peripheral blood of around 13 young patients with multiple sclerosis. The multiple sclerosis patients were children and adolescents ranging in age from roughly 6 to 15 years. The library relied on PCR. Sequencing was carried out with an Illumina HiSeq 2500. To reduce PCR and sequencing biases, unique molecular identifiers were built into the TCR beta cDNA libraries. Some 500,000 cDNA molecules were obtained for every 1 to 10 million input T cells, so each molecule roughly corresponded to one T cell. The same protocol used for the earlier healthy control dataset was applied to prepare and sequence the patient libraries. Within a given batch, samples were prepared together, multiplexed and sequenced on the same HiSeq lane. The paper's processing steps were these. Raw barcoded reads were processed with MIGEC, discarding single-read molecular identifier groups before consensus assembly and CDR3 extraction. Clonotype tables were post-analysed with VDJtools, and diversity was normalized by down-sampling all datasets to the smallest sample size. In repertoire overlap clustering, CDR3 amino acid sequences, but not nucleotide sequences, were matched to correct batch-related cross-sample contamination. TCRdb took the public reads, trimmed them with fastp at Q25, ran MiXCR for clone calling and kept in-frame beta chains. Rows with a matching CDR3 protein are joined into one entry that keeps the most common DNA and genes. The V and J calls were not made by the authors but by TCRdb's processing. The sample records around 400,000 distinct CDR3 sequences, less than 35% of which are singletons. The ten largest clones represent roughly 13% of the sample.

The sequencing input was blood. The chain couples TRBV5-1 to TRBJ2-1; TRBD2 could be the D gene, as 6 bases match. This TCR derives from a girl under 18 with multiple sclerosis. DNA sequence: TGCGCCAGCAGCTTGGGCGGGGCGGCCTCCTACAATGAGCAGTTCTTC. The translation is CASSLGGAASYNEQFF.